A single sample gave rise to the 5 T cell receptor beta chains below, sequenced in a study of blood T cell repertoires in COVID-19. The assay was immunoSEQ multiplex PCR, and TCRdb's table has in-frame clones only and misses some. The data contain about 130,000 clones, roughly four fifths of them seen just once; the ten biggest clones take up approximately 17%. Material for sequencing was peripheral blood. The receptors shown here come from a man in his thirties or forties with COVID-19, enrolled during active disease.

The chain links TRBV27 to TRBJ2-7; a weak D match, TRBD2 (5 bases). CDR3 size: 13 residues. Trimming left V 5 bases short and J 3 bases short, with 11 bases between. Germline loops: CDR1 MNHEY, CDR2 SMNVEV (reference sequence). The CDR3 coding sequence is TGTGCCAGCAGTCGATCCGGGGACTACGAGCAGTACTTC. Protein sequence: CASSRSGDYEQYF.

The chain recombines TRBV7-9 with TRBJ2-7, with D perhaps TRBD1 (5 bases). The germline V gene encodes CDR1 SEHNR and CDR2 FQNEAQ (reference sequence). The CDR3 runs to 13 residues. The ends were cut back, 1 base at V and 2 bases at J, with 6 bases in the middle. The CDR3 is CASSLGGTYEQYF. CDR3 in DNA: TGTGCCAGCAGCTTAGGGGGCACCTACGAGCAGTACTTC. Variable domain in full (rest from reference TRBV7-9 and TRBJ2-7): DTGVSQNPRHKITKRGQNVTFRCDPISEHNRLYWYRQTLGQGPEFLTYFQNEAQLEKSRLLSDRFSAERPKGSFSTLEIQRTEQGDSAMYLCASSLGGTYEQYFGPGTRLTVT.

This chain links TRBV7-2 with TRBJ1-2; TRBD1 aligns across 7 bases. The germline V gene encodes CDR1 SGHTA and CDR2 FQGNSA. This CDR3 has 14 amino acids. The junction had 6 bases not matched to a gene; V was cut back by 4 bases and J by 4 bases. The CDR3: CASSSRGQSYGYTF. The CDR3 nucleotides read TGTGCCAGCAGCTCGAGGGGACAGAGCTATGGCTACACCTTC.

The DNA of the CDR3 is TGCAGCGTTGAGGTAGTATACGAGCAGTACTTC. Translating it yields CSVEVVYEQYF. The chain couples TRBV29-1 to TRBJ2-7, with D unclear. CDR1 SQVTM and CDR2 ANQGSEA come from the germline V gene. V lost 3 bases, J lost 4 bases, and 7 bases lay in between. This CDR3 is 11 amino acids long.

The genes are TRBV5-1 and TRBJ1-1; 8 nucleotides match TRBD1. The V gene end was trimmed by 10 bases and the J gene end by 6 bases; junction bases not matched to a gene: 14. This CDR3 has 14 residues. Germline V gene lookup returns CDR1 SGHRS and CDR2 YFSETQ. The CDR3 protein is CARSGQGLVAEAFF. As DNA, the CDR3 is TGCGCCCGCTCCGGACAGGGATTAGTGGCTGAAGCTTTCTTT.